A selection of T cell receptor beta chains follows, all from one sample in a study of a mutant IDH1 vaccine in newly diagnosed glioma. No cognate antigen is known for these TCRs. Data came from immunoSEQ multiplex PCR; TCRdb stores just in-frame clones and leaves some out. The repertoire has about 34,000 clones, about 83% of them found once; the top ten carry approximately 12%. The sample here was PBMCs, taken from a glioma patient whose treatment included an IDH1 peptide vaccine. The receptor source for this set is a woman in her 30s with glioma. CDR3s include the opening cysteine and the closing phenylalanine or tryptophan. A D gene is named only where the DNA matches it firmly. The size field is filled for only some rows; it gives once, few, many or a size class.

>TRBJ1-6|once|TRBV29-1|NA
TGCAGCGTTGAAGTTCACGGACGGTGGATAAGCCCCTATAATTCACCCCTCCACTTT
CSVEVHGRWISPYNSPLHF
>TRBJ1-1|NA|TRBV27|TRBD1
TGTGCCAGCAGTATATTTGGGACAGGGCCTGGAGGCACTGAAGCTTTCTTT
CASSIFGTGPGGTEAFF
>TRBJ1-2|NA|TRBV5-1|NA
TGCGCCAGCAGCTTGGCCGATTCAGCGCATGGCTACACCTTC
CASSLADSAHGYTF
>TRBJ2-3|NA|TRBV2|TRBD2
TGTGCCAACTCTGGACTAGCGTCCGAAGATACGCAGTATTTT
CANSGLASEDTQYF
>TRBJ2-1|NA|TRBV5-1|TRBD2
TGCGCCAGCAGCTATGGGGGGGATGAGCAGTTCTTC
CASSYGGDEQFF
>TRBJ1-3|NA|TRBV4-1|NA
TGCGCCAGCAGCCAAGCTTCAGGGCCTGGAAACACCATATATTTT
CASSQASGPGNTIYF
>TRBJ1-5|NA|TRBV5-4|NA
TGTGCCAGCAGGGCGGGACCTAATCAGCCCCAGCATTTT
CASRAGPNQPQHF
>TRBJ2-5|NA|TRBV5-1|TRBD1
TGCGCCAGCAGCTGGACAGGAGTCGAGACCCAGTACTTC
CASSWTGVETQYF
>TRBJ2-7|NA|TRBV21-1|NA
TGTGCCAGCAGCTTTGGGGATTCCTACGAGCAGTACTTC
CASSFGDSYEQYF
>TRBJ2-7|NA|TRBV14|NA
TGTGCCAGCAGCCAAGATCTGTGGGGCTACGAGCAGTACTTC
CASSQDLWGYEQYF
>TRBJ1-1|medium-sized|TRBV6-5|NA
TGTGCCAGCAGTCCTGCGCCGGGGGGACTTGAAGCTTTCTTT
CASSPAPGGLEAFF
>TRBJ2-5|NA|TRBV6-5|NA
TGTGCCAGCAGTTACCCGGACGGAGGAGAGACCCAGTACTTC
CASSYPDGGETQYF
>TRBJ1-1|NA|TRBV29-1|NA
TGCAGCGGGTCGGGACACCTGAACACTGAAGCTTTCTTT
CSGSGHLNTEAFF
>TRBJ2-5|NA|TRBV7-3|NA
TGTGCCAGCAGCTTCGGACAGAAAGAGACCCAGTACTTC
CASSFGQKETQYF
>TRBJ1-1|NA|TRBV15|NA
TGTGCCACCAGCAGAGTCGGTGTGAACACTGAAGCTTTCTTT
CATSRVGVNTEAFF
>TRBJ1-1|NA|TRBV19|TRBD1
TGTGCCTGCACAGGGGGCTTCACTGAAGCTTTCTTT
CACTGGFTEAFF
>TRBJ1-2|NA|TRBV5-6|NA
TGTGCCAGCAGCTTGGGGCAAGGCTACACCTTC
CASSLGQGYTF
>TRBJ1-4|NA|TRBV7-5|NA
TGTGTCAGAAGCAAACGGACAGGGAAACCTAATGAAAAACTGTTTTTT
CVRSKRTGKPNEKLFF
>TRBJ1-2|NA|TRBV27|TRBD1
TGTGCCAGCAGACGCGGACAGGGGCATGGCTACACCTTC
CASRRGQGHGYTF
>TRBJ1-2|NA|TRBV20-1|NA
TGCAGTCGCAATGGCTACACCTTC
CSRNGYTF
>TRBJ2-7|NA|TRBV4-1|NA
TGCGCCAGCAGCCAAGAACCCCCCGGGCACGGGGCCTACGAGCAGTACTTC
CASSQEPPGHGAYEQYF
>TRBJ1-3|few|TRBV2|TRBD1
TGTGCCAGCTTTAGGACAGGGCTTCGCTCTGGAAACACCATATATTTT
CASFRTGLRSGNTIYF
>TRBJ2-7|NA|TRBV4-2|TRBD1
TGTGCCAGCAGCCAAGAGGGGACAGGGATCAACGAGCAGTACTTC
CASSQEGTGINEQYF
>TRBJ1-1|once|TRBV19|NA
TGTGCCAACATCGACAGGTGGGGGAACACTGAAGCTTTCTTT
CANIDRWGNTEAFF
>TRBJ2-7|NA|TRBV6-5|NA
TGTGCCAGCAGTTACGGGCCGTCCTACGAGCAGTACTTC
CASSYGPSYEQYF
>TRBJ1-2|NA|TRBV9|NA
TGTGCCAGCAGCGTAGACAGGGTGGGCTATGGCTACACCTTC
CASSVDRVGYGYTF
>TRBJ1-3|NA|TRBV6-5|NA
TGTGCCAGCACCAACGAGGCCTCTGGAAACACCATATATTTT
CASTNEASGNTIYF
>TRBJ2-6|NA|TRBV29-1|NA
TGCAGCGTTTTACAGGGCTCAAGACCTGGGGCCAACGTCCTGACTTTC
CSVLQGSRPGANVLTF
>TRBJ1-1|NA|TRBV6-5|TRBD1
TGTGCCAGCATGGACAGGGGGAACACTGAAGCTTTCTTT
CASMDRGNTEAFF
>TRBJ2-5|NA|TRBV19|NA
TGTGCCAGTAGCACCGGAGGAGACAGTTTGAATATGGCCCAGTACTTC
CASSTGGDSLNMAQYF
>TRBJ2-3|NA|TRBV29-1|TRBD1
TGCAGCGGTAAGAGCGGGACAGGGGGCACAGATACGCAGTATTTT
CSGKSGTGGTDTQYF
>TRBJ1-5|NA|TRBV5-6|NA
TGTGCCAGCAGCTTGGGGGGGGATCAGCCCCAGCATTTT
CASSLGGDQPQHF
>TRBJ2-3|NA|TRBV5-5|NA
TGTGCCAGCAGCCCCGGGCTAACCGTTACTAATACGCAGTATTTT
CASSPGLTVTNTQYF
>TRBJ2-3|NA|TRBV5-6|NA
TGTGCCAGCAGCTTGGGTACAGGTAATGGAGATACGCAGTATTTT
CASSLGTGNGDTQYF
>TRBJ1-2|NA|TRBV7-9|NA
TGTGCCAGCAGCTCCCGGGGCCAGGGCTACACCTTC
CASSSRGQGYTF
>TRBJ1-2|NA|TRBV6-5|NA
TGTGCCAGCAGTTACGGGGATGGCTACACCTTC
CASSYGDGYTF
>TRBJ1-5|NA|TRBV4-3|TRBD1
TGCGCCAGCAGACTTAACAGGGGTAGCAATCAGCCCCAGCATTTT
CASRLNRGSNQPQHF
>TRBJ1-1|NA|TRBV4-2|NA
TGTGCCAGCAGCCAACTCGAACCGGGGGAGGGAGCTTTCTTT
CASSQLEPGEGAFF
>TRBJ2-6|NA|TRBV18|NA
TGTGCCAGCTCACCACTGGGAAACTCAAACTCTGGGGCCAACGTCCTGACTTTC
CASSPLGNSNSGANVLTF
>TRBJ2-1|NA|TRBV7-8|TRBD2
TGTGCCAGCATCGCACTAGCGGGGGCCTACAATGAGCAGTTCTTC
CASIALAGAYNEQFF